The subject of this entry is one TCR beta chain. Treatment in this sample: preoperative locoregional IRX-2 cytokine immunotherapy. Preoperative locoregional IRX-2 cytokine immunotherapy was tested in the phase Ib source study. CDR3 length: 16 amino acids. Germline CDR1 and CDR2: SGHNT and YENEEA. V was pared by 5 bases and J by 0 bases, with 14 bases between. These data come from a study of preoperative IRX-2 immunotherapy in early breast cancer. Assay used: immunoSEQ multiplex PCR; TCRdb lists only in-frame clones, some missing. The table includes 2,500 to 4,000 clones, 65% to 85% detected once. The sample was tumor tissue, taken after IRX-2 immunotherapy. The chain links TRBV11-3 to TRBJ1-3; tentatively, D is TRBD1 (5 bases). The sequence came from a human donor with breast cancer. This CDR3 is CASSPRLGPSGNTIYF. CDR3 in DNA: TGTGCCAGCAGCCCCCGGTTGGGACCCTCTGGAAACACCATATATTTT. The whole variable domain, remainder taken from reference TRBV11-3 and TRBJ1-3, is EAGVVQSPRYKIIEKKQPVAFWCNPISGHNTLYWYLQNLGQGPELLIRYENEEAVDDSQLPKDRFSAERLKGVDSTLKIQPAELGDSAVYLCASSPRLGPSGNTIYFGEGSWLTVV.